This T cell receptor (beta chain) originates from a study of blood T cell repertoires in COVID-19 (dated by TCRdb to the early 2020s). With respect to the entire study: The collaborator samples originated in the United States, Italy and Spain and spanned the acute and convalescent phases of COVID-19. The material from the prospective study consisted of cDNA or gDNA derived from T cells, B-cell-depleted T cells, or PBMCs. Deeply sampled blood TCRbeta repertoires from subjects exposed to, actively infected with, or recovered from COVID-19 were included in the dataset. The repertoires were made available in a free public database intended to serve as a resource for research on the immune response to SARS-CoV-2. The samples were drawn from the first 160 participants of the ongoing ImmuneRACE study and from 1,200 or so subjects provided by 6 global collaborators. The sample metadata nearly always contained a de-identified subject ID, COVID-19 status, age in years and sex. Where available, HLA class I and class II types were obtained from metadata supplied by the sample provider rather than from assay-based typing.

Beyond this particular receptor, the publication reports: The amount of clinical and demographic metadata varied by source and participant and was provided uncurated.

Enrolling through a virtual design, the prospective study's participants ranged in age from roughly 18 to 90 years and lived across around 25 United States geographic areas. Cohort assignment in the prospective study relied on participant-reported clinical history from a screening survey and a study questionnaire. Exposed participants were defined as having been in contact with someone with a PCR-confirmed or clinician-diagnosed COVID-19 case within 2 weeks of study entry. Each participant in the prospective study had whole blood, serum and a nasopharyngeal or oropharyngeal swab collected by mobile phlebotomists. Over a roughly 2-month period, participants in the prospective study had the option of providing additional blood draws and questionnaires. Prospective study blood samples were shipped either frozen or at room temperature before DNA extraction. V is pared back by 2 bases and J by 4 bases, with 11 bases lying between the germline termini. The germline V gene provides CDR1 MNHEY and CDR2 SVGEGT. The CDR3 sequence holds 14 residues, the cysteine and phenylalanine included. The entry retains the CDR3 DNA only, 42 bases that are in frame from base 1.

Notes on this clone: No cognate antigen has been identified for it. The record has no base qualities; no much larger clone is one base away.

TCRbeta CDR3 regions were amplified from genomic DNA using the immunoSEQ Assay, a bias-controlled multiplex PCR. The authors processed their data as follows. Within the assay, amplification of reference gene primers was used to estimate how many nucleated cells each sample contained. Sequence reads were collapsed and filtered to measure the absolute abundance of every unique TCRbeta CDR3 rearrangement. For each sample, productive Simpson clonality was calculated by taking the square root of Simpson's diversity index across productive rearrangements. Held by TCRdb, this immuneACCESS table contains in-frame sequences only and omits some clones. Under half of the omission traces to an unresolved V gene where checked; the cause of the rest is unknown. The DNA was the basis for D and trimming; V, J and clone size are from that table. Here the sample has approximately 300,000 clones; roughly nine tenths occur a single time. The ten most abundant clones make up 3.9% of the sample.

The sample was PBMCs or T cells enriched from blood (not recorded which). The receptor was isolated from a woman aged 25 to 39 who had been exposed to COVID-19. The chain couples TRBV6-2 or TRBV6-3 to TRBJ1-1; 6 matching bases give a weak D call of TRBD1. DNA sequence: TGTGCCAGCAGTTACCGAGGCAGGGGCACTGAAGCTTTCTTT. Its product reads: CASSYRGRGTEAFF.